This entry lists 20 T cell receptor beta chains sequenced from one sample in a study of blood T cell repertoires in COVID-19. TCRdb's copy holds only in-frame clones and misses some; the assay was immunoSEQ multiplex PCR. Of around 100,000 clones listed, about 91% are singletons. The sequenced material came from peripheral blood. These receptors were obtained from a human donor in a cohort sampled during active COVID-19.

The CDR3 bases are TGCGCCAGCAGCCAAGCTGGTTGGGGGCGAACGGGGGAGACCCAGTACTTC. Translation: CASSQAGWGRTGETQYF. V is TRBV4-1 and J is TRBJ2-5; D is perhaps TRBD1 (6 bases). Between the trimmed V and J ends, which lost 1 base and 5 bases, there was a span of 20 bases. This CDR3 is built from 17 residues. Germline V gives CDR1 MGHRA, CDR2 YSYEKL.

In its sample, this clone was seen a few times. CDR3 region: CATDRTYEQYF. CDR3 nucleotide sequence: TGCGCCACGGACAGAACCTACGAGCAGTACTTC. V is TRBV10-1 and J is TRBJ2-7, with D tentatively TRBD1 (6 bases). CDR3 length: 11 amino acids. V was cut by 10 bases and J by 2 bases, with 9 bases left in between. Germline CDR1 WNHNN, CDR2 SYGVQD (reference sequence).

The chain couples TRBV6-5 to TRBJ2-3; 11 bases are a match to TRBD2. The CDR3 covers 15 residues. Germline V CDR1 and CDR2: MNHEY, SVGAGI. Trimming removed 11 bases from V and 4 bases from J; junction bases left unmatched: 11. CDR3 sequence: CAGATGTSGSDTQYF. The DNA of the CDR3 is TGTGCCGGAGCCACCGGGACTAGCGGCTCAGATACGCAGTATTTT.

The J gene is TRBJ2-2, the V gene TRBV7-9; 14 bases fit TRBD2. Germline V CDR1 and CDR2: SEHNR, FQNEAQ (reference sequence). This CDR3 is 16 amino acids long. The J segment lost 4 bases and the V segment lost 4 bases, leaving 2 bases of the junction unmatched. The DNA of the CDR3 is TGTGCCAGCAGCTCGGGACTAGCGGGAGCCACCGGGGAGCTGTTTTTT. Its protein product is CASSSGLAGATGELFF.

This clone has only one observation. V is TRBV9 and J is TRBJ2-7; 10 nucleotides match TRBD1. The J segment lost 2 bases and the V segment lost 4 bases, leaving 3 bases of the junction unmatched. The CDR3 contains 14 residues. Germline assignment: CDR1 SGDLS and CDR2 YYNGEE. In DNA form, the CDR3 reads TGTGCCAGCAGCCGAGGGACAGGGGCCTACGAGCAGTACTTC. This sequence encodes CASSRGTGAYEQYF.

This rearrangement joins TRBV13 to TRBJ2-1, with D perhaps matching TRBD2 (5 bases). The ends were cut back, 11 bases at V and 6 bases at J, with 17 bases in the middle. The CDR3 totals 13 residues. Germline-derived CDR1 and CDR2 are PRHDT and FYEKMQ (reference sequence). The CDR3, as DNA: TGTGCCTCACTAGAGGCTCGGTCCAATGAGCAGTTCTTC. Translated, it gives CASLEARSNEQFF. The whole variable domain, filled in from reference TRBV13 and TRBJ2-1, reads AAGVIQSPRHLIKEKRETATLKCYPIPRHDTVYWYQQGPGQDPQFLISFYEKMQSDKGSIPDRFSAQQFSDYHSELNMSSLELGDSALYFCASLEARSNEQFFGPGTRLTVL.

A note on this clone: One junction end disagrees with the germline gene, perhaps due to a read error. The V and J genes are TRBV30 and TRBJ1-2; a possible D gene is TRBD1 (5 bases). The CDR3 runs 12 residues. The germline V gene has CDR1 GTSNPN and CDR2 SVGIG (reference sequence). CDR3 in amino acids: CAWNLERGGRVF. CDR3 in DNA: TGTGCCTGGAACCTCGAACGTGGTGGCAGGGTATTC.

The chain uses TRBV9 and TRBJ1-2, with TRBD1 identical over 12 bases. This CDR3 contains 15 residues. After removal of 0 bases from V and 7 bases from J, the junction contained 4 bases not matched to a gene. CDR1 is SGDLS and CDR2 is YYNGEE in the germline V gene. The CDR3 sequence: CASSVGDRGQVGYTF. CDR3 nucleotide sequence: TGTGCCAGCAGCGTAGGGGACAGGGGGCAGGTTGGCTACACCTTC.

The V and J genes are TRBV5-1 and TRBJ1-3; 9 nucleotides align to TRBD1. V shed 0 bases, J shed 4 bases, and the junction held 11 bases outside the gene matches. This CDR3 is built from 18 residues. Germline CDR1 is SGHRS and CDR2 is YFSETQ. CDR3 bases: TGCGCCAGCAGCTTGGGACAGGGGGTAAGGCGGGGAGGAAACACCATATATTTT. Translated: CASSLGQGVRRGGNTIYF. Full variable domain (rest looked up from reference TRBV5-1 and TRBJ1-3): KAGVTQTPRYLIKTRGQQVTLSCSPISGHRSVSWYQQTPGQGLQFLFEYFSETQRNKGNFPGRFSGRQFSNSRSEMNVSTLELGDSALYLCASSLGQGVRRGGNTIYFGEGSWLTVV.

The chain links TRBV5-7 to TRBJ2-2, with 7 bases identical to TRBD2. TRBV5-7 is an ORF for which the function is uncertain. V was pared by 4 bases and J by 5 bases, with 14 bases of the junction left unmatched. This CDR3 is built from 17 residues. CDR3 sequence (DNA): TGTGCCAGCAGCGCCATTATGGGAGCGGGGCAAACCGGGGAGCTGTTTTTT. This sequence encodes CASSAIMGAGQTGELFF.

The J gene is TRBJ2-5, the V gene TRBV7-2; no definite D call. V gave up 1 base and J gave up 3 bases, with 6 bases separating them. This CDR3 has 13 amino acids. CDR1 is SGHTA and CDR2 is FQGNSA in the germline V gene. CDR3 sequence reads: CASSLVAEETQYF. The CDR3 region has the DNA TGTGCCAGCAGCTTAGTGGCAGAAGAGACCCAGTACTTC.

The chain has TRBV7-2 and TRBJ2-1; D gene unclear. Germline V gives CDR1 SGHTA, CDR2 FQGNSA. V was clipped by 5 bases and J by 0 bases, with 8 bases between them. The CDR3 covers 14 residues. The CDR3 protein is CASSAVSSYNEQFF. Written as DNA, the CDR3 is TGTGCCAGCAGCGCCGTTAGCTCCTACAATGAGCAGTTCTTC.

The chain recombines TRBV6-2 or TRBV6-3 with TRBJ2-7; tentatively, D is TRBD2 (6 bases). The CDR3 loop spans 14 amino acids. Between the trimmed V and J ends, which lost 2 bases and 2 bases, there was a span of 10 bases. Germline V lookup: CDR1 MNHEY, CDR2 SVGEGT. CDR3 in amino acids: CASSYTGEAYEQYF. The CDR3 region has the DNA TGTGCCAGCAGTTACACGGGGGAGGCCTACGAGCAGTACTTC.

The CDR3 nucleotides are TGTGCCAGCAGCAGGGGACTAATAGGCGGTGGAAACACCATATATTTT. It specifies CASSRGLIGGGNTIYF. This chain uses TRBV7-2 with TRBJ1-3; possible D gene TRBD1, 5 bases. Looked up from germline, CDR1 is SGHTA and CDR2 is FQGNSA. Trimming removed 5 bases from V and 3 bases from J, with 17 bases in between. CDR3 length equals 16 residues.

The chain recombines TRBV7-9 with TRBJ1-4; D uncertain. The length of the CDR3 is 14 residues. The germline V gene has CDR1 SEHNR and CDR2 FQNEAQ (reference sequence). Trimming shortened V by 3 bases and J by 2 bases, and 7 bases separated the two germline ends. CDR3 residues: CASSFRETNEKLFF. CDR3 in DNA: TGTGCCAGCAGCTTTCGAGAGACTAATGAAAAACTGTTTTTT.

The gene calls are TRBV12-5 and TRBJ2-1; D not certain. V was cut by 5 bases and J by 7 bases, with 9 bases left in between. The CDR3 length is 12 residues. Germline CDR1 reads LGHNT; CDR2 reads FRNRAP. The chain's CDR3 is CASGHYRNEQFF. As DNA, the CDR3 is TGTGCTAGTGGTCACTACCGTAATGAGCAGTTCTTC. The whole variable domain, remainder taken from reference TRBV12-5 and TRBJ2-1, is DARVTQTPRHKVTEMGQEVTMRCQPILGHNTVFWYRQTMMQGLELLAYFRNRAPLDDSGMPKDRFSAEMPDATLATLKIQPSEPRDSAVYFCASGHYRNEQFFGPGTRLTVL.

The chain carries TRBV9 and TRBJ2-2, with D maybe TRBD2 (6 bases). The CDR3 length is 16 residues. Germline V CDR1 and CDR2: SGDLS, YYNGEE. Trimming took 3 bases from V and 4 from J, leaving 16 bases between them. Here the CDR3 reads CASSAPLVGGTGELFF. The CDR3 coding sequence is TGTGCCAGCAGCGCCCCACTTGTGGGGGGCACCGGGGAGCTGTTTTTT.

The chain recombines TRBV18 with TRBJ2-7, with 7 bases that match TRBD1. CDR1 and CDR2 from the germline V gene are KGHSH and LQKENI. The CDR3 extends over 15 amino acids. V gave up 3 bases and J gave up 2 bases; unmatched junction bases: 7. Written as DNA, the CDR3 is TGTGCCAGCTCACCCCCCGACAGGGTTACCTACGAGCAGTACTTC. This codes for CASSPPDRVTYEQYF.

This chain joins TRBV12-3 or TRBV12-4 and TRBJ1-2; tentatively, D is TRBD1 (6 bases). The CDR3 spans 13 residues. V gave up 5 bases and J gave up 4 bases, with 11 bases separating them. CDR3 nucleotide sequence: TGTGCCAGCAGTGGTGACAGGATCTATGGCTACACCTTC. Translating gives CASSGDRIYGYTF.

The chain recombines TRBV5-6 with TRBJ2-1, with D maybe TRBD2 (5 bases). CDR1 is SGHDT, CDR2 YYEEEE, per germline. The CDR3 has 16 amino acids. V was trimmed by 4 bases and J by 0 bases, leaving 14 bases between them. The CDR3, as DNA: TGTGCCAGCAGCCCCTACTCGAGCGGCTCCTACAATGAGCAGTTCTTC. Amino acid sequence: CASSPYSSGSYNEQFF.